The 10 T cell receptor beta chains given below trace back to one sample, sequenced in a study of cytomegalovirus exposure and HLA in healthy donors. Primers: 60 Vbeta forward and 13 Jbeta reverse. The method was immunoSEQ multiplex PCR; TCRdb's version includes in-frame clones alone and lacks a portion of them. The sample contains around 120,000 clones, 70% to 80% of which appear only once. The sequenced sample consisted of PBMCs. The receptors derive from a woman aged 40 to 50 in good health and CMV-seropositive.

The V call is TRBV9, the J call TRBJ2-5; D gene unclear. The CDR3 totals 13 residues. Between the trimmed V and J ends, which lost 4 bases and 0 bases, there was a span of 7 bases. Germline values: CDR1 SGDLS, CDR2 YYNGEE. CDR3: CASSLGHQETQYF. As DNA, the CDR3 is TGTGCCAGCAGCCTGGGCCACCAAGAGACCCAGTACTTC.

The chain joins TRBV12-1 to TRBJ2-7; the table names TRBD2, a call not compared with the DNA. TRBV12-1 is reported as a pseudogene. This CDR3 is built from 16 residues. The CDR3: CASSACRGDSSHEQYF. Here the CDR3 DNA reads TGTGCCAGCAGCGCTTGCCGTGGGGACTCGAGCCACGAGCAGTACTTC.

The CDR3 DNA follows: TGTGCCAGCAGCCCCCGGACAGGGGCAGACGAGCAGTACTTC. This encodes CASSPRTGADEQYF. The chain carries TRBV9 and TRBJ2-7, with 9 bases lining up with TRBD1. This CDR3 contains 14 residues. Germline V CDR1 and CDR2: SGDLS, YYNGEE. Unmatched junction bases numbered 7, after V lost 4 bases and J lost 5 bases.

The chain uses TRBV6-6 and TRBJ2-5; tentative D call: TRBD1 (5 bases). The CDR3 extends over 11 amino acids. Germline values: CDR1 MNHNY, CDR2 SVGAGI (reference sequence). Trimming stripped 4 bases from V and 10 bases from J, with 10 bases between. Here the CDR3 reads CASSLQVVQYF. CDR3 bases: TGTGCCAGCAGTTTACAGGTCGTCCAGTACTTC.

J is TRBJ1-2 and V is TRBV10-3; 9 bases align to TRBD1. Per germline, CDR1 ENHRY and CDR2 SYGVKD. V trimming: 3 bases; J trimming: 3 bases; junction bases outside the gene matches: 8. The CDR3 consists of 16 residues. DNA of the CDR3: TGTGCCATCAGTGAATCAAGACAGGGGGAGGACTATGGCTACACCTTC. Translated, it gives CAISESRQGEDYGYTF.

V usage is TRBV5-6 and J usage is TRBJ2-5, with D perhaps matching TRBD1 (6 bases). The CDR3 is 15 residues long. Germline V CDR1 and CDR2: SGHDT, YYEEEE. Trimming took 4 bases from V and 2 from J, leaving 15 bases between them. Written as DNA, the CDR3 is TGTGCCAGCAGCAAACTCCAGGGGAAACAAGAGACCCAGTACTTC. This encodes CASSKLQGKQETQYF.

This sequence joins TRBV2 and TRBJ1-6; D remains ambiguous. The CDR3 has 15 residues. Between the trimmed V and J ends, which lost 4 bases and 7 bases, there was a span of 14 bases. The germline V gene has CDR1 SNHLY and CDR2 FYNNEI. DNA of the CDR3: TGTGCCAGCAGTGTATGGGAGGCAGAAAATTCACCCCTCCACTTT. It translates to CASSVWEAENSPLHF.

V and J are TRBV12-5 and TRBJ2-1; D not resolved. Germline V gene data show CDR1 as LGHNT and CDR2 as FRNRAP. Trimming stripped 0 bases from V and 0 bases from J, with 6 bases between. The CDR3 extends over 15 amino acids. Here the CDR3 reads CASGLVAGSYNEQFF. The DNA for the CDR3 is TGTGCTAGTGGTTTGGTAGCAGGCTCCTACAATGAGCAGTTCTTC.

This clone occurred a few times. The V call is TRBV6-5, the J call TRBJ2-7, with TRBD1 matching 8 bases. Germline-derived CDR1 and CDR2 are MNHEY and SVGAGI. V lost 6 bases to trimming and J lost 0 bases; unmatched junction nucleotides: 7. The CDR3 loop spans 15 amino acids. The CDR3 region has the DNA TGTGCCAGCAGAAAGGACAGGGCCAACTCCTACGAGCAGTACTTC. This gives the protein CASRKDRANSYEQYF.

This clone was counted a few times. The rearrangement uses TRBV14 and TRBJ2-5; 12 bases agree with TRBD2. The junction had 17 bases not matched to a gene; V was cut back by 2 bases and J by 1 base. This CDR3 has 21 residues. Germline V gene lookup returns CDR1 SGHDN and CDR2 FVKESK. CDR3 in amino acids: CASSQFWASGRATVGQETQYF. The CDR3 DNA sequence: TGTGCCAGCAGCCAATTCTGGGCTAGCGGGAGGGCGACGGTCGGCCAAGAGACCCAGTACTTC.